This T cell receptor (beta chain) was retrieved from a study of blood T cell repertoires in COVID-19. Background on the study: The United States, Italy and Spain supplied acute and convalescent COVID-19 samples.

Only in-frame clones appear in the TCRdb table, and some are missing; sequencing was by immunoSEQ multiplex PCR. Of approximately 500,000 clones in the sample, roughly nine tenths were seen once. The sample taken for sequencing was peripheral blood. The TCR comes from a man aged 18 to 30 with COVID-19, enrolled during active disease.

CDR3 loop: CATSDLPGGTGELFF. The CDR3 nucleotides are TGTGCCACCAGTGATTTGCCCGGCGGGACCGGGGAGCTGTTTTTT. The chain has TRBV24-1 and TRBJ2-2; possibly TRBD2 for D (5 bases). Trimming removed 0 bases at V and 5 bases at J, with 9 bases between. This CDR3 has 15 amino acids. Per germline, CDR1 KGHDR and CDR2 SFDVKD.